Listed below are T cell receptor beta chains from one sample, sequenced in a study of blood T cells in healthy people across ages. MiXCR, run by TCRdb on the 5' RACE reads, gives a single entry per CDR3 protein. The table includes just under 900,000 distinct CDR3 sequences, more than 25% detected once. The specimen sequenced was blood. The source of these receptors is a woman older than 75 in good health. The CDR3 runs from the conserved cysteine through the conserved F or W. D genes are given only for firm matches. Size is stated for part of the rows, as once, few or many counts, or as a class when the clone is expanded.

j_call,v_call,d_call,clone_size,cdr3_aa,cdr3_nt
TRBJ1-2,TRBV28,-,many,CASSLPGKAGYTF,TGTGCCAGCAGTTTACCGGGAAAAGCGGGCTACACCTTC
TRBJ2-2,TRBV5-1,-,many,CASSLGQNTGELFF,TGTGCCAGCAGCCTGGGACAGAACACCGGGGAGCTGTTTTTT
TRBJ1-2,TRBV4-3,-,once,CASGQWQFYGYTF,TGCGCCAGCGGCCAATGGCAGTTCTATGGCTACACCTTC
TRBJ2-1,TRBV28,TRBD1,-,CASSFGIRDSPSRQETQFF,TGTGCCAGCAGTTTTGGGATCCGGGACAGCCCCAGCCGGCAAGAGACCCAGTTCTTC
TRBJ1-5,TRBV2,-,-,CASSGSTYQPQHF,TGTGCCAGCAGTGGATCGACTTATCAGCCCCAGCATTTT
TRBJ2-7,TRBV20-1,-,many,CSARDAGAQTHEQYF,TGCAGTGCTAGAGATGCAGGAGCCCAGACCCACGAGCAGTACTTC
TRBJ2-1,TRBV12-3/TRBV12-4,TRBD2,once,CASSLIGLVGLLYNEQFF,TGTGCCAGCAGTTTGATCGGACTAGTGGGGCTTTTGTACAATGAGCAGTTCTTC
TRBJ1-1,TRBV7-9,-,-,CASSENKGMNTEAFF,TGTGCCAGCAGCGAGAACAAGGGAATGAACACTGAAGCTTTCTTT
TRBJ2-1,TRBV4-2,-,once,CASSQAGGLAAIYNEQFF,TGTGCCAGCAGCCAAGCAGGTGGATTAGCGGCAATCTACAATGAGCAGTTCTTC
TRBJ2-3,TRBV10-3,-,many,CAISSGHPSTDTQYF,TGTGCCATCAGTTCCGGACACCCCAGCACAGATACGCAGTATTTT
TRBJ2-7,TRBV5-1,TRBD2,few,CASGRTEAGINNEQYF,TGCGCCAGCGGCCGGACTGAAGCGGGGATAAACAATGAGCAGTACTTC
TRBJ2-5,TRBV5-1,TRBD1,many,CASSLTTGGLETQYF,TGCGCCAGCAGCTTGACGACAGGGGGCCTCGAGACCCAGTACTTC
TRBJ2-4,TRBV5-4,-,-,CASSTQGLEQYF,TGTGCCAGCAGCACACAGGGATTGGAGCAGTACTTC